This TCR beta chain stems from a study of blood T cell repertoires in COVID-19. Study information: From T cells, B-cell-depleted T cells, or PBMCs came the material, which was cDNA or gDNA.

Authors' methods: Estimated nucleated cell counts came from reference gene primer amplification. Profiled with immunoSEQ multiplex PCR; TCRdb holds only in-frame clones, not every one. V, J and clone size are those of that table, while D and trimming were read from the DNA. The sample lists roughly 120,000 clones, around four fifths occurring once. This CDR3 has 12 residues. V lost 3 bases, J lost 12 bases, and 9 bases lay in between. The table lists this clone with many counts. The sequenced sample was peripheral blood. The sequence was collected from a woman in her sixties or seventies with acute or convalescent COVID-19. The chain carries TRBV12-3 or TRBV12-4 and TRBJ1-6; D uncertain. CDR3 amino acids: CASSFISRPLHF. The CDR3 coding sequence is TGTGCCAGCAGTTTTATATCCCGACCCCTCCACTTT.